This T cell receptor (beta chain) was obtained from a study of PD-1 blockade in classical Hodgkin lymphoma. On the study more broadly: It was nivolumab at 3 mg/kg, given intravenously every 2 weeks, that patients received. Study-level results: The study reported lower baseline TCR diversity in newly diagnosed patients than in healthy donors. Before treatment, complete responders showed about the same diversity as newly diagnosed patients. After ASCT, patients who started nivolumab under 1 year later were excluded.

Every patient had relapsed following autologous stem cell transplantation, and cohorts differed in brentuximab vedotin exposure. The study purified CD4+ T cells from thawed PBMCs using magnetic negative selection. Comments on this clone: Its matching antigen is unknown.

This CDR3 region has 17 residues. Trimming cost V 0 bases and J 1 base, with 15 bases left between them. Germline CDR1 and CDR2: SGHAT and FQDESV (reference sequence). TCRdb's table, derived via immunoSEQ multiplex PCR, lists solely in-frame clones and lacks some. The table lists approximately 30,000 clones, around 80% of them singletons. This clonotype originated in a human donor with classical Hodgkin lymphoma. The material was CD4+ T cells from blood, obtained at baseline. J is TRBJ2-5 and V is TRBV11-1; D could derive from TRBD1 or TRBD2 (5 bases each). The CDR3 nucleotides are TGTGCCAGCAGCTTAGCGAGGGGCGACAGATTCCAAGAGACCCAGTACTTC. Translated: CASSLARGDRFQETQYF.